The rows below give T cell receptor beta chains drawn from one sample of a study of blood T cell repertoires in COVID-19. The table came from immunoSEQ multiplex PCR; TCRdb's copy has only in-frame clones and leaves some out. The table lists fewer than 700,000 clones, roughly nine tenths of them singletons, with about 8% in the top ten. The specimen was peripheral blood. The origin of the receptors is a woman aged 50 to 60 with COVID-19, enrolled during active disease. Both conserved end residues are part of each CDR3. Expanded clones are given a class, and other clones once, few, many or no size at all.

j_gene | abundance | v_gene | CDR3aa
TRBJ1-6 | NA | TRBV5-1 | CASSIETGVNSPLHF
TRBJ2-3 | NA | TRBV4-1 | CASSPGASGVGDTQYF
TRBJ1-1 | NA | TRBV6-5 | CASTNGGGAFF
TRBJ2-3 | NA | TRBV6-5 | CASAGTSEDTQYF
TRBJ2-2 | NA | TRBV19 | CASSVRGPTGELFF
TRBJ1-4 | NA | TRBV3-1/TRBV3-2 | CASSQLPPGTGDEKLFF
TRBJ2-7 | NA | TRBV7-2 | CASSPRGGQGVKNEQYF
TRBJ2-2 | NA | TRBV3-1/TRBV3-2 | CASSRETQGSNTGELFF
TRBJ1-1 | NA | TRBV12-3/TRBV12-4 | CASSLGQGGEAFF
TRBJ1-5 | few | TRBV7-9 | CASSFGDRNQPQHF
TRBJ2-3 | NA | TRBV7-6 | CASSLAGSLAGGVKHTQYF
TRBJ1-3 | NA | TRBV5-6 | CASSFGVSSGNTIYF
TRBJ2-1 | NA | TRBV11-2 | CASSPGAGGFDEQFF